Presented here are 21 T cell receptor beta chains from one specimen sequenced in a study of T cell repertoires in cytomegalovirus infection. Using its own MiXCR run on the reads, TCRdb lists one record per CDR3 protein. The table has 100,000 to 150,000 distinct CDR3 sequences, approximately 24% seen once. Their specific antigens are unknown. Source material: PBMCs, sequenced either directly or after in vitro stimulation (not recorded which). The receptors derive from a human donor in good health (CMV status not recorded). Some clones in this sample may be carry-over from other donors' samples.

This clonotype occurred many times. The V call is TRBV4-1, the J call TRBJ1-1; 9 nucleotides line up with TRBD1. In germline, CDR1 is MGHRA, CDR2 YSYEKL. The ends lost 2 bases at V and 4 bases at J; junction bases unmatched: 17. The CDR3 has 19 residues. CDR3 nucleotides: TGCGCCAGCAGCCAACGGTTTTTGGGGGACAGGGCGGGGAGCACTGAAGCTTTCTTT. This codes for CASSQRFLGDRAGSTEAFF.

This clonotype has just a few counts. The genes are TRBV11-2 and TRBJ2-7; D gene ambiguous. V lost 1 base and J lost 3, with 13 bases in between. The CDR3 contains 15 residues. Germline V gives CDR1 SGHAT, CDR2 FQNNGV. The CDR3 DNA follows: TGTGCCAGCAGCTTAGCATTAGGGTTAATCTACGAGCAGTACGTC. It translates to CASSLALGLIYEQYV.

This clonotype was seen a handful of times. The DNA for the CDR3 is TGTGCCAGCAGCAGGGGAACTAGTCCCCTCCAACACGAGCAGTACGTC. This translates into CASSRGTSPLQHEQYV. The chain employs TRBV11-2 and TRBJ2-7; D could derive from TRBD1 or TRBD2 (5 bases each). V was shortened by 5 bases and J by 5 bases, with 22 bases between the two germline ends. Germline CDR1 reads SGHAT; CDR2 reads FQNNGV. This CDR3 has 16 residues.

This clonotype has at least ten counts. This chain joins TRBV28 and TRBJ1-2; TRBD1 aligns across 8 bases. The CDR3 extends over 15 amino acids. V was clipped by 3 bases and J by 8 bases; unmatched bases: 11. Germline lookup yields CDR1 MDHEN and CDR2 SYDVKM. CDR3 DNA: TGTGCCAGCAGTTTTCAGGGGGCGAGGCTTGTAGGCTACACCTTC. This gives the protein CASSFQGARLVGYTF.

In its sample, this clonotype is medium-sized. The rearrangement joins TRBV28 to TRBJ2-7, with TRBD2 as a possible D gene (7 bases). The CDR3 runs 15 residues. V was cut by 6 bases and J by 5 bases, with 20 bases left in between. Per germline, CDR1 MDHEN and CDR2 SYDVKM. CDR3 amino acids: CASSPRLGAGDEQYV. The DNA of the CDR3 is TGTGCCAGCAGCCCACGGTTGGGGGCGGGGGACGAGCAGTACGTC.

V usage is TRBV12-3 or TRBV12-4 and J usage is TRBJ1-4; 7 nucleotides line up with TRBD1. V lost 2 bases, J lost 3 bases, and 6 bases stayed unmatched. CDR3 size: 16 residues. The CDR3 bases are TGTGCCAGCAGTTTAACCCCACAGGGGTCTAATGAAAAACTGTTTTTT. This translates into CASSLTPQGSNEKLFF.

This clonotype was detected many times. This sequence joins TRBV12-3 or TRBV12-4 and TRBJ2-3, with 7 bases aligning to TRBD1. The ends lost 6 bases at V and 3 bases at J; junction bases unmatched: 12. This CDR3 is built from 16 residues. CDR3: CASRSYRGPGTDTQYF. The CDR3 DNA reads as TGTGCCAGCAGGTCCTACAGGGGTCCGGGGACAGATACGCAGTATTTT.

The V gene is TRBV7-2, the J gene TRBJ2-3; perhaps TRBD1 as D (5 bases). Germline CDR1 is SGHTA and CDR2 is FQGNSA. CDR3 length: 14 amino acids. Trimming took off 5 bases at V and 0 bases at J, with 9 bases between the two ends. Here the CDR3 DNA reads TGTGCCAGCAGCACGAGACAGAGCACAGATACGCAGTATTTT. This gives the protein CASSTRQSTDTQYF. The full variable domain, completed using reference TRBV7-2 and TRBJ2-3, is GAGVSQSPSNKVTEKGKDVELRCDPISGHTALYWYRQSLGQGLEFLIYFQGNSAPDKSGLPSDRFSAERTGGSVSTLTIQRTQQEDSAVYLCASSTRQSTDTQYFGPGTRLTVL.

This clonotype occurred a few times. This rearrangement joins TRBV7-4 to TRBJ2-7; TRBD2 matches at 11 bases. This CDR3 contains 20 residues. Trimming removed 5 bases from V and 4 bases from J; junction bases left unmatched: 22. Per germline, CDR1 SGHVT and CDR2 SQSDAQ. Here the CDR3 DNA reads TGTGCCAGCAGCCTCTCCCCTGGGGCTTCACTAGCGGGAGAGGATTACGAGCAGTACGTC. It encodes CASSLSPGASLAGEDYEQYV.

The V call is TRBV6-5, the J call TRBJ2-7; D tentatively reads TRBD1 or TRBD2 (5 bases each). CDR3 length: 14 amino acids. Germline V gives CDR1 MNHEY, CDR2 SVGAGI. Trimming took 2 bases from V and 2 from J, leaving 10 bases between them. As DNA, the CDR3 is TGTGCCAGCAGTTACGATGGGGGAGCCTACGAGCAGTACTTC. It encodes CASSYDGGAYEQYF.

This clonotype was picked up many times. The CDR3 loop is CASYRPSGTEAFF. CDR3 DNA sequence: TGTGCCAGCTATAGGCCCTCGGGCACTGAAGCTTTCTTT. The chain is built from TRBV6-1 and TRBJ1-1; D is unclear. Germline lookup yields CDR1 MNHNS and CDR2 SASEGT. The V and J ends lost 8 bases and 4 bases respectively, with 14 bases between them. CDR3 length: 13 residues.

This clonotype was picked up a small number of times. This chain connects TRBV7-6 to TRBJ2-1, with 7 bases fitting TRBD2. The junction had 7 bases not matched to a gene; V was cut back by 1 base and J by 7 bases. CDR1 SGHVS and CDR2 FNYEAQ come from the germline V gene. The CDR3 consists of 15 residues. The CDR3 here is CASSLVGLGVNEQFF. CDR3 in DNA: TGTGCCAGCAGCTTAGTCGGACTAGGAGTTAATGAGCAGTTCTTC. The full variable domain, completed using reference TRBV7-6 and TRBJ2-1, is GAGVSQSPRYKVTKRGQDVALRCDPISGHVSLYWYRQALGQGPEFLTYFNYEAQQDKSGLPNDRFSAERPEGSISTLTIQRTEQRDSAMYRCASSLVGLGVNEQFFGPGTRLTVL.

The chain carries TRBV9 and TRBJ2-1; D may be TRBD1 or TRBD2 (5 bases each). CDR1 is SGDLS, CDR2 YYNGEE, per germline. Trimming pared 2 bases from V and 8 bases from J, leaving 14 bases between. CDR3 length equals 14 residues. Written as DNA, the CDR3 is TGTGCCAGCAGCGTGGGGGACGCCGGCCATGAGCAGTTCTTC. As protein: CASSVGDAGHEQFF.

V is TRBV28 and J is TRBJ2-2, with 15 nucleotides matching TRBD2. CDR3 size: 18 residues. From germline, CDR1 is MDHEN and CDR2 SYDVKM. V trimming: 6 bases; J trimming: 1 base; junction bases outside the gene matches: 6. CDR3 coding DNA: TGTGCCAGCAGCGGACTAGCGGGAGGGCTTCGGAACACCGGGGAGCTGTTTTTT. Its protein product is CASSGLAGGLRNTGELFF.

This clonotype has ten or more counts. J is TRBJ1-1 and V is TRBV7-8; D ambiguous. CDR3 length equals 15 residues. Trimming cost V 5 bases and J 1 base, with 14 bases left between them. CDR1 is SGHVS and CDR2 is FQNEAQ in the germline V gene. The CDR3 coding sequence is TGTGCCAGCAGCCCTAGACGGACCGGGAACACTGAAGCTTTCTTT. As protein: CASSPRRTGNTEAFF.

CDR3 DNA sequence: TGTGCCAGCAGCATGGTGGCCGGGGTAACGGTGGATACGCAGTATTTT. Its translation: CASSMVAGVTVDTQYF. The rearrangement uses TRBV7-2 and TRBJ2-3; D may be TRBD2 (5 bases). There are 16 residues in the CDR3. CDR1 and CDR2 (germline): SGHTA, FQGNSA. V was cut by 5 bases and J by 6 bases, with 21 bases left in between.

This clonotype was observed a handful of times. CDR3 loop: CSVGPGTGALGEQFF. CDR3 DNA sequence: TGCAGCGTGGGACCCGGGACAGGGGCTCTGGGTGAGCAGTTCTTC. This rearrangement joins TRBV29-1 to TRBJ2-1, with 10 nucleotides matching TRBD1. The CDR3 runs to 15 residues. Germline lookup yields CDR1 SQVTM and CDR2 ANQGSEA. V lost 6 bases to trimming and J lost 9 bases; unmatched junction nucleotides: 14.

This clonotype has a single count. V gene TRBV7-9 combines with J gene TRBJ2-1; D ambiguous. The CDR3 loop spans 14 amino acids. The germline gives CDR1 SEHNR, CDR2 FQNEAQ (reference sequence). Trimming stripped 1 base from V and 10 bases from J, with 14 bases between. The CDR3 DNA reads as TGTGCCAGCAGCTTAGAGGGTTTTAGTAGCGAGCAGTTCTTC. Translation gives CASSLEGFSSEQFF.

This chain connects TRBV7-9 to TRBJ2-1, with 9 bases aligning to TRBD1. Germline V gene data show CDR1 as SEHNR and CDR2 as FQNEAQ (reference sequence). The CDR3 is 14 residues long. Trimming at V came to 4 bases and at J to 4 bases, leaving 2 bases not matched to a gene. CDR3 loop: CASSYRGRYNEQFF. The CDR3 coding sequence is TGTGCCAGCAGCTACAGGGGGCGATACAATGAGCAGTTCTTC.

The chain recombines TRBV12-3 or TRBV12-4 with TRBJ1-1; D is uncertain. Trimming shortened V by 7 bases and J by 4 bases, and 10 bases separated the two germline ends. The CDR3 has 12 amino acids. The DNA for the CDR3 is TGTGCCAGCATGCCGGGTGGCACTGAAGCTTTCTTT. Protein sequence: CASMPGGTEAFF.

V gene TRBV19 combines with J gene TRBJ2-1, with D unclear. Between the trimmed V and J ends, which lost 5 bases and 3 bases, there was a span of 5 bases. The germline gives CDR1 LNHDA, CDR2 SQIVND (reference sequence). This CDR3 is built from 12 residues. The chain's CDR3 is CASSALYNEQFF. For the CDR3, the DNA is TGTGCCAGTAGTGCGCTCTACAATGAGCAGTTCTTC.